This paragraph reports one T cell receptor beta chain. What it binds is not known. This sample is part of a study of OX40 agonist ivuxolimab in advanced cancers. For the study at large: Intravenous ivuxolimab was administered to patients every 2 weeks at 0.01 to 10 mg/kg. Partial responses were achieved by three patients, one with hepatocellular carcinoma and two with cutaneous melanoma. Study-level results: By week 6 at 0.1 to 3.0 mg/kg, blood CD4+ and CD8+ T cells had expanded clonally.

Germline V lookup: CDR1 SGHVS, CDR2 FNYEAQ. V lost 0 bases and J lost 5; bases outside the gene matches: 3. There are 15 residues in the CDR3. The protocol was immunoSEQ multiplex PCR, while the TCRdb copy is restricted to in-frame clones and leaves out a portion. The top ten hold 9.5% to 15% of the sample, which has about 52,000 clones, approximately 83% seen once. Sequencing was performed on CD4+ or CD8+ T cells sorted from blood, taken in a trial of the OX40 agonist ivuxolimab. V usage is TRBV7-6 and J usage is TRBJ2-2; 7 bases align to TRBD1. The clonotype was recovered from an adult with an advanced solid tumor such as melanoma, head and neck, liver or kidney cancer. The CDR3 reads CASSLAGQRTGELFF. CDR3 nucleotides: TGTGCCAGCAGCTTAGCGGGACAGAGAACCGGGGAGCTGTTTTTT.